Below, 32 T cell receptor beta chains from the same sample are listed, as sequenced in a study of liver allograft versus peripheral blood T cells. Study in general: In transplanted livers, T cell receptor repertoires were compared with those found in the recipients' peripheral blood.

TCRdb re-called the reads with MiXCR, one entry per CDR3 protein. The sample holds approximately 2,000 distinct CDR3 sequences; approximately 15% are singletons and the top ten take over 6.5%. These receptors all come from a human patient who had a liver transplant. Among the T cells, some may be from the graft donor.

This clonotype is a singleton in its sample. A much more abundant neighbour one base away suggests this may be a read error. V and J are TRBV2 and TRBJ1-4; TRBD1 might be the D (5 bases). This CDR3 is 13 amino acids long. Germline V gene data show CDR1 as SNHLY and CDR2 as FYNNEI. CDR3 sequence: CPSSYQGYEKLFF. The CDR3 DNA follows: TGTCCCAGCAGTTACCAGGGTTATGAAAAACTGTTTTTT.

This clonotype is termed medium-sized. The V and J genes are TRBV20-1 and TRBJ1-5; tentative D call: TRBD1 (5 bases). The germline V gene has CDR1 DFQATT and CDR2 SNEGSKA (reference sequence). V lost 1 base and J lost 0, with 7 bases in between. The CDR3 sequence is 14 residues long. CDR3: CSARGGPSNQPQHF. The CDR3 DNA sequence: TGCAGTGCTAGAGGGGGCCCTAGCAATCAGCCCCAGCATTTT.

V is TRBV20-1 and J is TRBJ1-1; D perhaps matches TRBD1 (5 bases). The ends were cut back, 5 bases at V and 1 base at J, with 11 bases in the middle. The germline CDR1 and CDR2 sequences are DFQATT and SNEGSKA (reference sequence). The CDR3 covers 13 residues. The CDR3 here is CSARDHRNTEAFF. The DNA for the CDR3 is TGCAGTGCTCGGGACCATAGGAACACTGAAGCTTTCTTT.

This clonotype came up a few times. This chain links TRBV7-9 with TRBJ2-2; 8 positions match TRBD2. V gave up 5 bases and J gave up 4 bases; unmatched junction bases: 15. Germline V gene data show CDR1 as SEHNR and CDR2 as FQNEAQ (reference sequence). The CDR3 contains 18 residues. The chain's CDR3 is CASSRTSFRQDVTGELFF. In DNA, the CDR3 is TGTGCCAGCAGCCGGACTAGCTTTCGTCAGGATGTCACCGGGGAGCTGTTTTTT. The full variable domain, with the rest looked up from reference TRBV7-9 and TRBJ2-2, is DTGVSQNPRHKITKRGQNVTFRCDPISEHNRLYWYRQTLGQGPEFLTYFQNEAQLEKSRLLSDRFSAERPKGSFSTLEIQRTEQGDSAMYLCASSRTSFRQDVTGELFFGEGSRLTVL.

In the case of this clonotype: A single base separates this from a much larger clone, so it may be a read error. The chain combines TRBV7-9 with TRBJ2-7, with 7 bases matching TRBD1. Trimming took 4 bases from V and 7 from J; bases not matched to a gene: 10. The CDR3 has 14 residues. CDR1 and CDR2 from the germline V gene are SEHNR and FQNEAQ (reference sequence). The CDR3 DNA sequence: TGTGCCAGCAGCTCCCAAGGACAGGTCTATGAGCAGTACTTC. It translates to CASSSQGQVYEQYF.

This clonotype is medium-sized. The V gene is TRBV20-1, the J gene TRBJ1-1; possible D gene TRBD1, 6 bases. Germline assignment: CDR1 DFQATT and CDR2 SNEGSKA (reference sequence). The CDR3 sequence is 11 residues long. The DNA of the CDR3 is TGCAGGGGGGGCAAGAACACTGAAGCTTTCTTT. It encodes CRGGKNTEAFF.

In this sample, this clonotype turned up a few times. This rearrangement joins TRBV6-2 or TRBV6-3 to TRBJ2-1, with a possible D match to TRBD2 (6 bases). Between the trimmed V and J ends, which lost 6 bases and 0 bases, there was a span of 18 bases. The CDR3 is made up of 17 amino acids. From germline, CDR1 is MNHEY and CDR2 SVGEGT. The CDR3: CASRRLSGISSYNEQFF. CDR3 in DNA: TGTGCCAGCAGGCGACTTAGCGGAATAAGCTCCTACAATGAGCAGTTCTTC.

This clonotype was observed a handful of times. The gene calls are TRBV11-2 and TRBJ2-1; maybe TRBD2 (5 bases). V lost 5 bases to trimming and J lost 11 bases, with 22 bases between them. CDR3 length: 15 residues. Germline loops: CDR1 SGHAT, CDR2 FQNNGV. CDR3 in amino acids: CASSITIRGGTKQFF. Here the CDR3 DNA reads TGTGCCAGCAGCATTACCATACGGGGTGGCACCAAGCAGTTCTTC. The full variable domain, rest sourced from reference TRBV11-2 and TRBJ2-1, is EAGVAQSPRYKIIEKRQSVAFWCNPISGHATLYWYQQILGQGPKLLIQFQNNGVVDDSQLPKDRFSAERLKGVDSTLKIQPAKLEDSAVYLCASSITIRGGTKQFFGPGTRLTVL.

This clonotype is termed medium-sized. The chain has TRBV27 and TRBJ2-3, with 7 bases matching TRBD2. The length of the CDR3 is 14 residues. From germline, CDR1 is MNHEY and CDR2 SMNVEV (reference sequence). The V and J ends lost 8 bases and 4 bases, in that order; junction bases with no gene match: 9. The CDR3 spells CASRTRGVSDTQYF. Here the CDR3 DNA reads TGTGCCAGCCGGACTAGGGGTGTGTCAGATACGCAGTATTTT.

In this sample, this clonotype is large (0.1 to 1%). The rearrangement joins TRBV6-6 to TRBJ2-7; possible D gene TRBD2, 5 bases. Germline V gene data show CDR1 as MNHNY and CDR2 as SVGAGI (reference sequence). The V end lost 5 bases, the J end lost 3 bases, and 23 bases lay between the germline ends. This CDR3 contains 17 residues. The CDR3 loop reads CASSEGKFSSFNYEQYF. The CDR3 DNA is TGTGCCAGCAGTGAAGGAAAGTTCTCTAGCTTTAACTACGAGCAGTACTTC.

Concerning this clonotype itself: Lacking the conserved final phenylalanine or tryptophan, this CDR3 likely reflects a read error. The chain has TRBV7-9 and TRBJ1-3; D ambiguous. Trimming took 1 base from V and 0 from J, leaving 4 bases between them. CDR1 and CDR2 (germline): SEHNR, FQNEAQ (reference sequence). The CDR3 extends over 14 amino acids. CDR3 protein: CASSLGGSGNTIYS. CDR3 nucleotides: TGTGCCAGCAGCTTAGGGGGCTCTGGAAACACCATATATTCT.

This clonotype was counted a few times. The J gene is TRBJ1-6, the V gene TRBV3-1; no firm D call. Germline V lookup: CDR1 LGHDT, CDR2 YNNKEL (reference sequence). V gave up 4 bases and J gave up 11 bases, with 9 bases separating them. CDR3 length equals 12 residues. The CDR3 DNA follows: TGTGCCAGCAGCCTGATGAGGGCACCCCTCCACTTT. It specifies CASSLMRAPLHF.

Relative to its sample, this clonotype is large. The chain uses TRBV6-6 and TRBJ1-6; D gene ambiguous. The V and J ends lost 2 bases and 5 bases respectively, with 10 bases between them. Germline V lookup: CDR1 MNHNY, CDR2 SVGAGI (reference sequence). This CDR3 region has 15 residues. The CDR3 DNA reads TGTGCCAGCAGTTACGACTCGGGAAATAATTCACCCCTCCACTTT. The encoded protein is CASSYDSGNNSPLHF.

In its sample, this clonotype is large. This chain connects TRBV6-1 to TRBJ1-6, with D hard to call. The V and J ends lost 2 bases and 7 bases respectively, with 9 bases between them. The CDR3 loop spans 14 amino acids. Germline lookup yields CDR1 MNHNS and CDR2 SASEGT. Here the CDR3 reads CASSELVKNSPLHF. For the CDR3, the DNA is TGTGCCAGCAGTGAACTGGTTAAGAATTCACCCCTCCACTTT.

This clonotype is categorized as large. V is TRBV18 and J is TRBJ2-1; D remains ambiguous. Looked up from germline, CDR1 is KGHSH and CDR2 is LQKENI. The V and J ends lost 3 bases and 6 bases respectively, with 6 bases between them. There are 12 residues in the CDR3. The CDR3 DNA reads TGTGCCAGCTCACCTCTCGCCAATGAGCAGTTCTTC. Translation: CASSPLANEQFF.

The V gene is TRBV9, the J gene TRBJ2-1; 7 positions agree with TRBD1. V shed 2 bases and J 9 bases; nucleotides not matched to a gene: 14. Looked up from germline, CDR1 is SGDLS and CDR2 is YYNGEE. The CDR3 contains 16 residues. CDR3 residues: CASSVHLDRVQGEQFF. The CDR3, as DNA: TGTGCCAGCAGCGTCCACCTCGACAGGGTACAGGGTGAGCAGTTCTTC.

By sample fraction, this clonotype is medium-sized (0.01 to 0.1%). The chain couples TRBV6-6 to TRBJ2-6; perhaps TRBD1 as D (6 bases). This CDR3 region has 17 residues. CDR1 is MNHNY, CDR2 SVGAGI, per germline (reference sequence). With 4 bases removed from V and 0 bases from J, the gap between germline ends came to 13 bases. CDR3 residues: CASSSPRQVSGANVLTF. In nucleotides, the CDR3 is TGTGCCAGCAGTTCGCCCAGACAGGTCTCTGGGGCCAACGTCCTGACTTTC.

This clonotype is classed as medium-sized. The V gene is TRBV5-5, the J gene TRBJ2-2, with no clear D. Germline CDR1 SGHKS, CDR2 YYEKEE (reference sequence). The CDR3 is made up of 15 amino acids. V was trimmed by 4 bases and J by 3 bases, leaving 13 bases between them. CDR3 DNA: TGTGCCAGCAGCCCGGGTGGCAGATACACCGGGGAGCTGTTTTTT. As protein: CASSPGGRYTGELFF.

This clonotype is judged medium-sized. The gene calls are TRBV2 and TRBJ1-2; the D is unclear. CDR1 is SNHLY and CDR2 is FYNNEI in the germline V gene. V was trimmed by 4 bases and J by 2 bases, leaving 8 bases between them. CDR3 length: 13 residues. In nucleotides, the CDR3 is TGTGCCAGCAGTGTAGCGAGAAACTATGGCTACACCTTC. Protein: CASSVARNYGYTF.

By share of the sample, this clonotype is medium-sized. This chain connects TRBV29-1 to TRBJ2-7, with D perhaps matching TRBD1 (6 bases). CDR3 length equals 13 residues. Germline CDR1 is SQVTM and CDR2 is ANQGSEA. The V end was cut by 6 bases, the J end by 1 base, with 13 bases between. The CDR3 protein is CSVKGGQSYEQYF. Written as DNA, the CDR3 is TGCAGCGTCAAGGGTGGACAGTCCTACGAGCAGTACTTC.

In its sample, this clonotype is medium-sized. This rearrangement joins TRBV12-3 or TRBV12-4 to TRBJ2-6, with a weak D call TRBD1 (6 bases). Trimming left V 6 bases short and J 0 bases short, with 18 bases between. This CDR3 has 18 amino acids. The CDR3 nucleotides are TGTGCCAGCAGCATTCTCATCAGGGGCCTCTCTGGGGCCAACGTCCTGACTTTC. Encoded protein: CASSILIRGLSGANVLTF.

By its share, this clonotype is medium-sized. V usage is TRBV20-1 and J usage is TRBJ2-7, with TRBD2 identical over 11 bases. The CDR3 extends over 15 amino acids. Germline V CDR1 and CDR2: DFQATT, SNEGSKA (reference sequence). V shed 2 bases, J shed 5 bases, and the junction held 8 bases outside the gene matches. This CDR3 reads CSARQLAGVSNEQYF. The CDR3 DNA reads as TGCAGTGCTAGACAACTAGCGGGAGTCTCGAACGAGCAGTACTTC.

In its sample, this clonotype ranks as large. The chain has TRBV18 and TRBJ2-2; D is undetermined. The CDR3 is made up of 17 amino acids. Germline loops: CDR1 KGHSH, CDR2 LQKENI. Between the trimmed V and J ends, which lost 3 bases and 7 bases, there was a span of 21 bases. The CDR3 is CASSPAGKLSSHGELFF. CDR3 bases: TGTGCCAGCTCACCCGCCGGCAAGCTTTCCTCCCACGGGGAGCTGTTTTTT. Full variable domain (missing parts from reference TRBV18 and TRBJ2-2): NAGVMQNPRHLVRRRGQEARLRCSPMKGHSHVYWYRQLPEEGLKFMVYLQKENIIDESGMPKERFSAEFPKEGPSILRIQQVVRGDSAAYFCASSPAGKLSSHGELFFGEGSRLTVL.

Judged by abundance, this clonotype is large. The rearrangement uses TRBV6-6 and TRBJ1-3; D remains ambiguous. The germline V gene has CDR1 MNHNY and CDR2 SVGAGI (reference sequence). The CDR3 sequence is 12 residues long. V was trimmed by 2 bases and J by 2 bases, leaving 1 base between them. The CDR3 loop is CASSYAGNTIYF. CDR3 DNA sequence: TGTGCCAGCAGTTACGCTGGAAACACCATATATTTT.

By sample share, this clonotype is medium-sized. The V and J genes are TRBV27 and TRBJ1-1; no firm D call. V dropped 3 bases and J dropped 1 base, with 15 bases sitting between them. The CDR3 loop spans 16 amino acids. Germline V CDR1 and CDR2: MNHEY, SMNVEV (reference sequence). The CDR3 sequence: CASSLLVLGQNTEAFF. The DNA of the CDR3 is TGTGCCAGCAGTTTGTTGGTACTGGGCCAGAACACTGAAGCTTTCTTT.

The table lists this clonotype with a few counts. The V and J genes are TRBV3-1 and TRBJ2-1; D is ambiguous. The CDR3 length is 13 residues. In germline, CDR1 is LGHDT, CDR2 YNNKEL (reference sequence). Trimming removed 4 bases at V and 3 bases at J, with 7 bases between. CDR3 nucleotides: TGTGCCAGCAGCCCCCCTAGCTACAATGAGCAGTTCTTC. This gives the protein CASSPPSYNEQFF.

By sample share, this clonotype is medium-sized (0.01 to 0.1%). The gene calls are TRBV20-1 and TRBJ2-7; maybe TRBD2 (5 bases). CDR1 and CDR2 from the germline V gene are DFQATT and SNEGSKA (reference sequence). The CDR3 covers 13 residues. V was cut by 2 bases and J by 6 bases, with 14 bases left in between. The CDR3 loop is CSARNPGEGEQYF. DNA of the CDR3: TGCAGTGCTAGAAATCCAGGTGAGGGCGAGCAGTACTTC.

The chain uses TRBV5-6 and TRBJ2-7; 9 bases agree with TRBD1. V was clipped by 4 bases and J by 7 bases; unmatched bases: 9. The germline V gene has CDR1 SGHDT and CDR2 YYEEEE. The CDR3 totals 14 residues. CDR3 amino acids: CASSDGQGPSEQYF. CDR3 nucleotide sequence: TGTGCCAGCAGCGACGGACAGGGGCCCTCGGAGCAGTACTTC.

The chain carries TRBV7-3 and TRBJ2-3, with D unresolved. The length of the CDR3 is 13 residues. Germline loops: CDR1 SGHTA, CDR2 FQGTGA. V gave up 3 bases and J gave up 4 bases, with 8 bases separating them. The CDR3 is CASSFSRADTQYF. CDR3 nucleotides: TGTGCCAGCAGCTTTTCCCGAGCAGATACGCAGTATTTT.

In its sample, this clonotype ranks as large. The chain recombines TRBV20-1 with TRBJ1-5, with TRBD1 matching 7 bases. Germline loops: CDR1 DFQATT, CDR2 SNEGSKA (reference sequence). The junction had 8 bases not matched to a gene; V was cut back by 1 base and J by 11 bases. CDR3 length: 13 amino acids. The CDR3 reads CSARADRFRAQHF. The CDR3 nucleotides are TGCAGTGCTAGAGCGGACAGGTTCAGGGCCCAGCATTTT.

This clonotype ranks as large (0.1 to 1%). This chain connects TRBV10-3 to TRBJ1-3; D is unresolved. The CDR3 spans 14 residues. The V end lost 7 bases, the J end lost 0 bases, and 10 bases lay between the germline ends. The V gene's germline CDR1 is ENHRY and CDR2 SYGVKD. CDR3 amino acids: CAINQPTSGNTIYF. CDR3 bases: TGTGCCATCAATCAACCGACCTCTGGAAACACCATATATTTT.

This clonotype is termed medium-sized. CDR3: CASSEISRGAEAFF. The CDR3 nucleotides read TGTGCCAGCAGTGAGATTTCCAGGGGGGCTGAAGCTTTCTTT. This chain connects TRBV6-1 to TRBJ1-1, with 7 bases identical to TRBD1. CDR3 length equals 14 residues. V dropped 3 bases and J dropped 6; count of bases not matched to a gene: 7. Germline V gives CDR1 MNHNS, CDR2 SASEGT.